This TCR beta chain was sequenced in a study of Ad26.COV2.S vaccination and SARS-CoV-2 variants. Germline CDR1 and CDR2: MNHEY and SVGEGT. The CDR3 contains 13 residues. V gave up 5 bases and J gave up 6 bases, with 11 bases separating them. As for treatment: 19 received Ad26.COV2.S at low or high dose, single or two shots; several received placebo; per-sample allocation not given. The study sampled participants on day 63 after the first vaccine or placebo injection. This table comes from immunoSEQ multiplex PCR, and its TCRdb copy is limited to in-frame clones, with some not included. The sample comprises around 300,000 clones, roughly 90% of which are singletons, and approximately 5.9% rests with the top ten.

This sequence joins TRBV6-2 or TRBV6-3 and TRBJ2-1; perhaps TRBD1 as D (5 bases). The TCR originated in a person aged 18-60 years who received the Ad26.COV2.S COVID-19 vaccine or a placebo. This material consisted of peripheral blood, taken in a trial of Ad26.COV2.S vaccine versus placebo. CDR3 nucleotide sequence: TGTGCCAGCAGTCGACCCCAGGGCAATGAGCAGTTCTTC. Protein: CASSRPQGNEQFF.